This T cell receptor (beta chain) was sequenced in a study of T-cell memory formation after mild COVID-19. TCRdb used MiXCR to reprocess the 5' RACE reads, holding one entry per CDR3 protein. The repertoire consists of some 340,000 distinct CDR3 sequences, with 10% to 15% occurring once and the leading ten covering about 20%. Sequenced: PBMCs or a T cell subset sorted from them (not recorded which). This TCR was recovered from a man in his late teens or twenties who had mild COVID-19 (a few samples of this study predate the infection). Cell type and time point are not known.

CDR3 loop: CASSLTPLQEDIQYF. The CDR3 DNA is TGTGCCAGCAGCCTAACTCCCTTACAAGAGGACATTCAGTACTTC. The chain joins TRBV11-2 to TRBJ2-4; D is unclear. The V end was cut by 5 bases, the J end by 8 bases, with 19 bases between. The CDR3 is made up of 15 amino acids. Looked up from germline, CDR1 is SGHAT and CDR2 is FQNNGV. Filled out from reference TRBV11-2 and TRBJ2-4, the complete variable domain reads EAGVAQSPRYKIIEKRQSVAFWCNPISGHATLYWYQQILGQGPKLLIQFQNNGVVDDSQLPKDRFSAERLKGVDSTLKIQPAKLEDSAVYLCASSLTPLQEDIQYFGAGTRLSVL.